The clone carrying this TCR beta chain was counted a few times. Its antigen is unidentified. The sample originates from a study of T-cell memory formation after mild COVID-19. General study points: Memory sampled before infection contained some responding clones, suggesting cross-reactive memory joined.

One entry per CDR3 protein, called by TCRdb with MiXCR from the 5' RACE reads. The sample includes 300,000 to 400,000 distinct CDR3 sequences, 13% of them seen just once. The clonotype originates from a man between 18 and 35 years old who had mild COVID-19 (a few samples of this study predate the infection). Cell type and time point are not known. The source material was PBMCs or a T cell subset sorted from them (not recorded which).

The CDR3 DNA is TGTGCCAGCAGCCACGTCGATTGGGGGGAGACCCGAAACACCATATATTTT. Translated: CASSHVDWGETRNTIYF. V is TRBV7-2 and J is TRBJ1-3, with TRBD1 as a possible D gene (5 bases). This CDR3 is 17 amino acids long. Germline assignment: CDR1 SGHTA and CDR2 FQGNSA. V was cut by 5 bases and J by 5 bases, with 22 bases left in between.